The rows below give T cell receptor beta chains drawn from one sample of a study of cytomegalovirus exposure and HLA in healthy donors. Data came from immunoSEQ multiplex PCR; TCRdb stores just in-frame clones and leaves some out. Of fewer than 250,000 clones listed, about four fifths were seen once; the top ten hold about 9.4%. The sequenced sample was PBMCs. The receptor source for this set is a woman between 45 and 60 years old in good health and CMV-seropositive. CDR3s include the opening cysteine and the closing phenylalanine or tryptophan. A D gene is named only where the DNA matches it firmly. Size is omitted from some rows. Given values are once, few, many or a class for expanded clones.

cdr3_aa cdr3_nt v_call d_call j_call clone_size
CASISTGYTDTQYF TGTGCCAGCATTTCGACAGGATACACAGATACGCAGTATTTT TRBV2 NA TRBJ2-3 NA
CASSPNRDTIYF TGTGCCAGCAGCCCTAATAGAGACACCATATATTTT TRBV7-2 NA TRBJ1-3 NA
CASRRDRSYEQYF TGTGCCAGCAGACGGGACAGATCGTACGAGCAGTACTTC TRBV21-1 NA TRBJ2-7 NA
CASSYDRDTDTQYF TGTGCCAGCAGTTACGACAGAGACACAGATACGCAGTATTTT TRBV11-3 NA TRBJ2-3 NA
CASSPGQGRTEAFF TGTGCCAGCAGTCCGGGACAGGGTCGAACTGAAGCTTTCTTT TRBV2 TRBD1 TRBJ1-1 NA
CASSLAGRSNQPQHF TGTGCCAGCAGCTTAGCGGGGCGTAGCAATCAGCCCCAGCATTTT TRBV7-2 NA TRBJ1-5 NA
CASRPQTGANNEQFF TGTGCCAGCAGGCCCCAGACAGGGGCCAACAATGAGCAGTTCTTC TRBV6-6 TRBD1 TRBJ2-1 NA
CASSLTGREAFF TGTGCCAGCAGCCTGACAGGCCGCGAAGCTTTCTTT TRBV5-4 NA TRBJ1-1 NA
CASSTSRQGEAFF NA TRBV6-1 NA TRBJ1-1 NA
CASSLRGTGGNSGNTIYF TGTGCCAGCAGCCTACGGGGGACAGGTGGAAATTCTGGAAACACCATATATTTT TRBV7-9 TRBD1 TRBJ1-3 NA
CASSPRRIRQETQYF TGTGCCAGCAGCCCCCGGAGGATACGGCAAGAGACCCAGTACTTC TRBV5-6 NA TRBJ2-5 NA
CASSVDRGGDGYTF TGCGCCAGCAGCGTGGACAGGGGGGGAGATGGCTACACCTTC TRBV5-1 TRBD1 TRBJ1-2 once
CASSHIMTGWGGYTF TGCGCCAGCAGCCACATTATGACAGGTTGGGGGGGCTACACCTTC TRBV4-1 NA TRBJ1-2 NA
CASSRRGLGPQHF TGTGCCAGTAGTCGCAGGGGGCTAGGGCCCCAGCATTTT TRBV19 TRBD1 TRBJ1-5 NA
CASSVVTQGYDGYTF TGTGCCAGCAGCGTAGTCACACAGGGGTACGATGGCTACACCTTC TRBV9 TRBD1 TRBJ1-2 NA
CASSPGQGPTYEQYF TGCGCCAGCAGCCCTGGACAGGGTCCGACCTACGAGCAGTACTTC TRBV5-1 TRBD1 TRBJ2-7 NA
CASSGQGSADTQYF TGTGCCAGCAGCGGACAGGGCTCCGCAGATACGCAGTATTTT TRBV6-1 TRBD1 TRBJ2-3 NA
CASSEKGKGTYGYTF TGTGCCAGCAGTGAAAAGGGGAAGGGAACCTATGGCTACACCTTC TRBV2 NA TRBJ1-2 NA
CASSFFEGIGGADTQYF TGTGCCAGCAGTTTCTTCGAGGGGATCGGAGGGGCAGATACGCAGTATTTT TRBV28 NA TRBJ2-3 NA
CAISVNTGISPLHF TGTGCCATCAGTGTGAATACAGGGATCTCACCCCTCCACTTT TRBV10-3 NA TRBJ1-6 NA
CASSRSTGIGNTIYF TGTGCCAGCAGCCGAAGTACAGGGATAGGAAACACCATATATTTT TRBV4-2 NA TRBJ1-3 NA
CASRLGQEYTEAFF TGTGCCAGCAGATTGGGACAAGAATACACTGAAGCTTTCTTT TRBV28 NA TRBJ1-1 NA
CASSTGGLAGNTIYF TGTGCCAGCAGCACCGGGGGGTTAGCTGGAAACACCATATATTTT TRBV9 NA TRBJ1-3 NA
CASSLQGDEKLFF TGTGCCAGCAGTCTACAGGGTGATGAAAAACTGTTTTTT TRBV25-1 NA TRBJ1-4 NA
CASSPTGDSGADTQYF TGTGCCAGCAGCCCCACGGGAGATAGCGGGGCAGATACGCAGTATTTT TRBV6-4 TRBD2 TRBJ2-3 NA
CAQGRGNEKLFF TGTGCTCAGGGCAGGGGGAATGAAAAACTGTTTTTT TRBV2 TRBD1 TRBJ1-4 NA
CASSASAYEQYF TGTGCCAGCAGCGCCTCCGCGTACGAGCAGTACTTC TRBV7-9 NA TRBJ2-7 NA
CAWSGTGIGQTEAFF TGTGCCTGGAGTGGGACAGGGATAGGACAGACTGAAGCTTTCTTT TRBV30 TRBD1 TRBJ1-1 NA
CATSRTGGEDNQPQHF TGTGCCACCAGCAGAACAGGGGGTGAAGACAATCAGCCCCAGCATTTT TRBV15 TRBD1 TRBJ1-5 few
CASSAQGPFTEAFF TGCGCCAGCAGTGCCCAGGGTCCTTTCACTGAAGCTTTCTTT TRBV10-2 NA TRBJ1-1 NA
CASKETGFNGYTF TGTGCCAGTAAAGAGACAGGATTTAACGGCTACACCTTC TRBV19 NA TRBJ1-2 NA
CASSLYLAGYEQYF TGTGCCAGCAGCTTATATCTAGCGGGCTACGAGCAGTACTTC TRBV7-2 TRBD2 TRBJ2-7 NA
CASSAGGETQYF TGTGCCAGCAGTGCCGGGGGAGAGACCCAGTACTTC TRBV27 NA TRBJ2-5 NA
CASSSGTGATEAFF TGTGCCAGCAGTTCAGGCACAGGGGCCACTGAAGCTTTCTTT TRBV6-5 TRBD1 TRBJ1-1 NA
CASSELGRREKLFF TGTGCCAGCAGTGAATTGGGGCGCCGGGAAAAACTGTTTTTT TRBV2 NA TRBJ1-4 few
CASSGDRGSYNEQFF TGTGCCAGCAGTGGAGACAGGGGTTCCTACAATGAGCAGTTCTTC TRBV2 TRBD1 TRBJ2-1 NA
CASSLFRGTTEAFF TGTGCCAGCAGTTTATTCCGGGGGACCACTGAAGCTTTCTTT TRBV28 NA TRBJ1-1 NA
CASSQVGGSFNYGYTF TGCGCCAGCAGCCAAGTTGGAGGGTCTTTTAACTATGGCTACACCTTC TRBV4-1 NA TRBJ1-2 NA
CASTTGTGNSPLHF TGTGCCAGCACAACCGGGACAGGGAATTCACCCCTCCACTTT TRBV6-5 TRBD1 TRBJ1-6 NA
CASSVGPGTYYGYTF TGTGCCAGCAGCGTAGGCCCCGGGACATACTATGGCTACACCTTC TRBV9 NA TRBJ1-2 NA
CASSQVQGTEAFF TGCGCCAGCAGCCAAGTCCAGGGTACTGAAGCTTTCTTT TRBV4-1 NA TRBJ1-1 NA
CAWSRKRETQYF TGTGCCTGGAGTCGAAAGAGGGAGACCCAGTACTTC TRBV30 NA TRBJ2-5 NA
CASGLGAAGNSPLHF TGTGCTAGTGGTTTGGGGGCCGCTGGGAATTCACCCCTCCACTTT TRBV12-5 NA TRBJ1-6 NA
CASSLRGGGKGEQYF TGTGCCAGCAGCTTGAGGGGGGGAGGGAAGGGCGAGCAGTACTTC TRBV5-4 NA TRBJ2-7 NA
CASSLKGQNTIYF TGTGCCAGCAGCTTGAAGGGGCAAAACACCATATATTTT TRBV5-4 NA TRBJ1-3 few
CASSAGTGVRETQYF TGTGCCAGCAGCGCGGGGACAGGGGTTAGGGAGACCCAGTACTTC TRBV7-9 TRBD1 TRBJ2-5 NA
CASRSRGSGANVLTF TGTGCCAGCAGAAGCAGAGGCTCTGGGGCCAACGTCCTGACTTTC TRBV7-6 NA TRBJ2-6 NA
CASSSLQGNTEAFF TGCGCCAGCAGCTCACTACAGGGTAACACTGAAGCTTTCTTT TRBV5-1 NA TRBJ1-1 NA
CATSRDPGAVNTQYF TGTGCCACCAGCAGAGATCCGGGTGCCGTGAATACGCAGTATTTT TRBV15 NA TRBJ2-3 NA
CASNLQGEDTQYF TGTGCCAGCAATTTACAGGGCGAGGATACGCAGTATTTT TRBV6-1 NA TRBJ2-3 NA
CASSLIAGVRETQYF TGCGCCAGCAGCTTGATAGCGGGGGTGCGGGAGACCCAGTACTTC TRBV5-1 TRBD2 TRBJ2-5 NA
CASSQDPPGTGVVLEYGYTF TGCGCCAGCAGCCAAGATCCCCCCGGGACAGGGGTCGTCTTGGAATATGGCTACACCTTC TRBV4-1 TRBD1 TRBJ1-2 NA
CASSLTGGWGNYGYTF TGTGCCAGCAGCTTGACAGGGGGCTGGGGTAACTATGGCTACACCTTC TRBV11-2 TRBD1 TRBJ1-2 NA
CASSNRLKDYNEQFF TGTGCCAGTAGTAACAGGTTAAAAGACTACAATGAGCAGTTCTTC TRBV19 NA TRBJ2-1 NA
CASSLVVRGLPGTQYF TGTGCCAGCAGCTTAGTGGTCAGGGGGTTACCAGGTACGCAGTATTTT TRBV7-8 TRBD1 TRBJ2-3 NA
CASGHRGFYNEQFF TGTGCCAGTGGACATAGAGGCTTCTACAATGAGCAGTTCTTC TRBV19 NA TRBJ2-1 NA
CASSVDRDNSPLHF TGTGCCAGCAGTGTCGACAGGGACAATTCACCCCTCCACTTT TRBV25-1 TRBD1 TRBJ1-6 once
CASRPNSGGRVNEQFF TGTGCCAGCAGACCTAATAGCGGGGGGCGGGTCAATGAGCAGTTCTTC TRBV7-9 TRBD2 TRBJ2-1 NA
CASSQDKQGAREQYF TGCGCCAGCAGCCAAGATAAGCAGGGGGCCAGAGAGCAGTACTTC TRBV4-1 TRBD1 TRBJ2-7 NA